This is a list of T cell receptor beta chains from one sample in a study of T cell responses to AZD1222 COVID-19 vaccine. Measured with immunoSEQ multiplex PCR; TCRdb has only the in-frame clones, and not every one. The sample carries approximately 150,000 clones, approximately 88% recorded once. Sequences were derived from peripheral blood, sampled 28 days after the second AZD1222 dose. The source of these receptors is an adult who received the AZD1222 COVID-19 vaccine. The CDR3 runs from the conserved cysteine through the conserved F or W.

J,V,CDR3
TRBJ2-1,TRBV6-2/TRBV6-3,CASSQLAGGLRKQFF
TRBJ2-3,TRBV3-1/TRBV3-2,CASSQVGTGGASTQYF
TRBJ2-7,TRBV28,CASRVGQRYEQYF
TRBJ1-2,TRBV5-5,CASSPYGGRGGTF
TRBJ2-1,TRBV5-1,CASTHTLYNEQFF
TRBJ2-5,TRBV11-2,CASSPPPKETQYF
TRBJ2-1,TRBV3-1/TRBV3-2,CASSQRGQSEQFF
TRBJ2-1,TRBV4-1,CASSLAGQGARDEQFF
TRBJ2-3,TRBV4-3,CASSQGSGTDTQYF
TRBJ1-4,TRBV4-2,CASSRDRGREKLFF
TRBJ2-3,TRBV7-9,CASSTGGVTDTQYF
TRBJ2-5,TRBV7-2,CASSLGTSGTETQYF
TRBJ1-1,TRBV9,CASSVGTNTEAFF
TRBJ2-1,TRBV3-1/TRBV3-2,CASSPRVAGSGYNEQFF
TRBJ2-7,TRBV18,CASSPSGGGYEQYF
TRBJ2-5,TRBV11-3,CASSLRLAGTQETQYF
TRBJ2-5,TRBV5-1,CASSLDRGLERQETQYF
TRBJ1-3,TRBV7-9,CATEGTAGNTIYF
TRBJ2-2,TRBV4-3,CASSQVLAGDFANTGELFF
TRBJ1-1,TRBV6-5,CASSPDRVGNTEAFF
TRBJ1-2,TRBV10-3,CAISGTGNYGYTF
TRBJ1-2,TRBV6-5,CASRLSGTATVGYTF
TRBJ2-3,TRBV5-1,CASSKGLAGPDTQYF
TRBJ1-1,TRBV5-1,CASSRGTENTEAFF
TRBJ1-2,TRBV4-1,CASSQVAKGLYGYTF
TRBJ2-5,TRBV7-7,CASSLGRTYQETQYF
TRBJ2-1,TRBV5-1,CASSLERVTPAYNEQFF
TRBJ2-1,TRBV4-1,CASSQSGTSSYNEQFF
TRBJ1-4,TRBV2,CASSSGGNEKLFF
TRBJ1-2,TRBV5-1,CASSLMGAEYGYTF
TRBJ2-7,TRBV24-1,CATSDLHRGQGVYEQYF
TRBJ1-3,TRBV15,CATSTGNTIYF
TRBJ1-5,TRBV12-3/TRBV12-4,CASTLLLGQPQHF
TRBJ2-7,TRBV6-5,CASSYSRYEQYF
TRBJ2-3,TRBV19,CASSDNPTVTDTQYF